The present T cell receptor beta chain was sequenced within a study of PD-L1 blockade in urothelial cancer. Turning to the study itself: Prior exposure to chemotherapy in patients amounted to 0 to 3 regimens received. Blood was evaluated 3 weeks (second dose) and 6 weeks after therapy began.

The germline CDR1 and CDR2 sequences are SNHLY and FYNNEI. The V and J ends lost 10 bases and 5 bases respectively, with 17 bases between them. CDR3 size: 13 residues. Here immunoSEQ multiplex PCR was the method, and the copy in TCRdb shows in-frame clones only, minus some. The sample holds 30,000 to 40,000 clones; around 90% are singletons and the top ten take 8.3%. Only a few counts were recorded for this clone. The TCR originated in a man aged 70-80 years with urothelial cancer. The rearrangement uses TRBV2 and TRBJ2-5; the D gene is possibly TRBD1 (5 bases). Sample: PBMCs, taken around atezolizumab (anti-PD-L1) treatment. CDR3 nucleotides: TGTGCCACCGTACGGAAAGGGGTTGAGACCCAGTACTTC. It encodes CATVRKGVETQYF.